A selection of T cell receptor beta chains follows, all from one sample in a study of T-cell reconstitution after alpha-beta-depleted transplantation in children. TCRdb reprocessed the PCR reads via MiXCR and lists one record per CDR3 protein. The sample carries a few hundred thousand distinct CDR3 sequences, approximately 9.5% recorded once. Sequencing was performed on PBMCs from the stem cell graft donor, taken from the stem cell graft. These receptors originate from a human donor who donated a stem cell graft to a child with acute lymphoblastic leukemia. The CDR3 runs from the conserved cysteine through the conserved F or W. The D gene is left open where the match is weak. Size is stated for part of the rows, as once, few or many counts, or as a class when the clone is expanded.

clone_size d_call j_call v_call cdr3_nt cdr3_aa
. . TRBJ2-7 TRBV3-1 TGTGCCAGCAGACAGGGTGGCGAGCAGTACTTC CASRQGGEQYF
once . TRBJ2-7 TRBV21-1 TGTGCCAGCAGCAACGGGACAGCTTCACCTTACGAGCAGTACTTC CASSNGTASPYEQYF
many TRBD2 TRBJ2-2 TRBV27 TGTGCCAGCAGTTATCAGCGGGGGGGCCCAGGCGGGGAGCTGTTTTTT CASSYQRGGPGGELFF
many TRBD1 TRBJ1-5 TRBV4-1 TGCGCCAGCAGCTCGGACAGGGGGCATTATCAGCCCCAGCATTTT CASSSDRGHYQPQHF
few . TRBJ1-1 TRBV7-9 TGTGCCAGCAGCCAGGTCGGCGGCACTGAAGCTTTCTTT CASSQVGGTEAFF
. . TRBJ2-3 TRBV18 TGTGCCAGCTCACCAGTCGGGGGCAGAGATACGCAGTATTTT CASSPVGGRDTQYF
many . TRBJ2-1 TRBV6-5 TGTGCCAGCAGTTACTCGAGTTCGCGGGGGCCCTATGAGCAGTTCTTC CASSYSSSRGPYEQFF
. . TRBJ1-2 TRBV10-3 TGTGCCATCGCCCGACGTTCAGGGAATCTGAACTATGGCTACACCTTC CAIARRSGNLNYGYTF
many . TRBJ1-2 TRBV5-1 TGCGCCAGCAGCTACGCGGAAAACTATGGCTACACCTTC CASSYAENYGYTF
many TRBD2 TRBJ2-3 TRBV5-4 TGTGCCAGCAGCCGACAACTAGCGGGGGTCACAGATACGCAGTATTTT CASSRQLAGVTDTQYF
many . TRBJ1-1 TRBV4-2 TGTGCCAGCAGCCAAGAACTGGGGGCTGAAGCTTTCTTT CASSQELGAEAFF
. TRBD2 TRBJ2-4 TRBV3-1 TGTGCCAGCAGCCAAGGCCTGCCGGGCGGGGGACAAAACATTCAGTACTTC CASSQGLPGGGQNIQYF
. . TRBJ1-1 TRBV20-1 TGCAGTGCTAGAATCCCGGGGGCCGTGGACGCTGAAGCTTTCTTT CSARIPGAVDAEAFF
few . TRBJ2-7 TRBV7-9 TGTGCCAGCAGCCCCCGCTGGTACGAGCAGTACTTC CASSPRWYEQYF
many . TRBJ1-1 TRBV12-3/TRBV12-4 TGTGCCAGCAGTCTCAGGGTAATGAACACTGAAGCTTTCTTT CASSLRVMNTEAFF
many . TRBJ1-5 TRBV10-3 TGTGCCATCACCCAGGGTTTGAGTCAGCCCCAGCATTTT CAITQGLSQPQHF
many . TRBJ1-2 TRBV6-5 TGTGCCAGCAGTTGGGCCGGGGGACGGGAGTTGGGTGGCTACACCTTC CASSWAGGRELGGYTF
many TRBD2 TRBJ2-7 TRBV12-3/TRBV12-4 TGTGCCAGCAGTCCCGGTAATAGCGGGGGCCGACACTCCTACGAGCAGTACTTC CASSPGNSGGRHSYEQYF
few TRBD1 TRBJ1-2 TRBV20-1 TGCGGACCGGGACAGCGGACCTATGGCTACACCTTC CGPGQRTYGYTF
few TRBD1 TRBJ1-6 TRBV7-2 TGTGCCAGCAGCTTAGATTGGGGACAGATTAATTCACCCCTCCACTTT CASSLDWGQINSPLHF
few . TRBJ2-2 TRBV10-3 TGTGCCATCAAAGACACCGGGGAGCTGTTTTTT CAIKDTGELFF
many . TRBJ2-1 TRBV27 TGTGCCAGCAGTTACAAATCACAGAATACCTACAATGAGCAGTTCTTC CASSYKSQNTYNEQFF
many TRBD1 TRBJ1-3 TRBV12-3/TRBV12-4 TGTGCCAGCAGTTTCCGGACAGGGGGAAGCTCTGGAAACACCATATATTTT CASSFRTGGSSGNTIYF
few . TRBJ2-3 TRBV27 TGTGCCACCTCAGGACGAGTCCCCACAGATACGCAGTATTTT CATSGRVPTDTQYF
few . TRBJ1-4 TRBV20-1 TGCAGTGCTACCGGGCCAGACGGTAATGAAAAACTGTTTTTT CSATGPDGNEKLFF
few . TRBJ1-1 TRBV5-5 TGTGCCAGCAGCGAGGAACAGGATAACACTGAAGCTTTCTTT CASSEEQDNTEAFF
. . TRBJ1-3 TRBV12-3/TRBV12-4 TGTGGCGGGAATACAGGTCTCAATACCATATATTTT CGGNTGLNTIYF
many . TRBJ1-4 TRBV27 TGTGCCAGCAGCTCACCGCCGGGAAAGAATGAAAAACTGTTTTTT CASSSPPGKNEKLFF
few TRBD1 TRBJ1-1 TRBV7-2 TGTGCCAGCAGGTCTGATAGGGGGCGGACTGAAGCTTTCTTT CASRSDRGRTEAFF
. . TRBJ1-2 TRBV5-4 TGTGCCAGCAGCCCTCGGGACGGGGAGTATGGATACACCTTC CASSPRDGEYGYTF
. TRBD2 TRBJ2-3 TRBV27 TGTGCCAGCAGAGACCTGAAGCGGGGGATCGGCACAGATACGCAGTATTTT CASRDLKRGIGTDTQYF
. . TRBJ1-2 TRBV29-1 TGCAGCGTTGGAGAAACTCAGAACTATGGCTACACCTTC CSVGETQNYGYTF
many . TRBJ2-3 TRBV10-3 TGTGCCATCAGGAATCCTCAGGGAACAGATACGCAGTATTTT CAIRNPQGTDTQYF
few TRBD2 TRBJ2-3 TRBV7-8 TGTGCCAGCAGCCCCGGGGTAGCGGGGAATACGCAGTATTTT CASSPGVAGNTQYF
many . TRBJ1-4 TRBV10-3 TGTGCCACCAAAGGTCCAGGGCGGGATGAAAAACTGTTTTTT CATKGPGRDEKLFF
few TRBD1 TRBJ2-7 TRBV6-2/TRBV6-3 TGTGCCAGCAGTTACTCGGGACAGAGACCCTACGAGCAGTACTTC CASSYSGQRPYEQYF
many TRBD2 TRBJ2-5 TRBV3-1 TGTGCCAGCAGCGGGACTAGCATGGTCGAGACCCAGTACTTC CASSGTSMVETQYF
. . TRBJ2-7 TRBV11-2 TGTGCCAGCAGCTTTTCAGCCCCCTACGAGCAGTACTTC CASSFSAPYEQYF
many TRBD1 TRBJ2-7 TRBV27 TGTGCCAGCAGGCCCGGGACAGCCGACGGTCAGTACTTC CASRPGTADGQYF
few . TRBJ1-5 TRBV18 TGTGCCAGCTCACCCCTTGATCAGCCCCAGCATTTT CASSPLDQPQHF
. . TRBJ2-7 TRBV12-3/TRBV12-4 TGTGCCAGCAGCGTCGTTGGACCCTACGAGCAGTACTTC CASSVVGPYEQYF
many TRBD1 TRBJ1-1 TRBV9 TGTGCCAGCAGCGGACAAATGGGACAGGGGAACACTGAAGCTTTCTTT CASSGQMGQGNTEAFF
. TRBD1 TRBJ2-3 TRBV12-3/TRBV12-4 TGTGCCAGCAGTTCGGAGGGACAGGGGACAGATACGCAGTATTTT CASSSEGQGTDTQYF
few . TRBJ1-5 TRBV19 TGTGCCAGTACAACGACGGGCTCGCTTAGCGATCAGCCCCAGCATTTT CASTTTGSLSDQPQHF
many TRBD2 TRBJ2-3 TRBV20-1 TGCAGTGCTAGAGATCAGGGACTAGGCACAGATACGCAGTATTTT CSARDQGLGTDTQYF
many . TRBJ1-1 TRBV10-1 TGCGCCAGCAAGGAATCAGGGGACGGACACACTGAAGCTTTCTTT CASKESGDGHTEAFF
. . TRBJ1-2 TRBV29-1 TGCAGCGTTGACATGTCAGGGAACTATGGCTACACCTTC CSVDMSGNYGYTF
many . TRBJ1-1 TRBV5-1 TGCGCCAGCAGCTTTCGAGGGGCCCCCATGAACACTGAAGCTTTCTTT CASSFRGAPMNTEAFF